A single sample gave rise to the 29 T cell receptor beta chains below, sequenced in a study of T-cell memory formation after mild COVID-19. TCRdb reprocessed the 5' RACE reads with MiXCR, giving one entry per CDR3 protein. This sample carries approximately 300,000 distinct CDR3 sequences, less than 20% of them seen once, and the ten largest clones take under 25%. The sample comprised PBMCs or a T cell subset sorted from them (not recorded which). The receptors were gathered from a man between 18 and 35 years old who had mild COVID-19 (a few samples of this study predate the infection). Cell type and time point are not known.

This clonotype was seen only a few times. The CDR3 nucleotides are TGTGCCAGCTCATCGGACAGGGGAATTGGCTACACCTTC. This gives the protein CASSSDRGIGYTF. The V and J genes are TRBV18 and TRBJ1-2; 9 bases match TRBD1. CDR1 is KGHSH, CDR2 LQKENI, per germline. The V gene end was trimmed by 5 bases and the J gene end by 7 bases; junction bases not matched to a gene: 5. The CDR3 runs 13 residues. The whole variable domain, filled in from reference TRBV18 and TRBJ1-2, reads NAGVMQNPRHLVRRRGQEARLRCSPMKGHSHVYWYRQLPEEGLKFMVYLQKENIIDESGMPKERFSAEFPKEGPSILRIQQVVRGDSAAYFCASSSDRGIGYTFGSGTRLTVV.

The chain recombines TRBV18 with TRBJ1-2; 8 positions agree with TRBD1. V shed 2 bases and J 1 base; nucleotides not matched to a gene: 6. The CDR3 is 16 residues long. Germline V CDR1 and CDR2: KGHSH, LQKENI. This CDR3 reads CASSPTGTGVNYGYTF. The CDR3 nucleotides are TGTGCCAGCTCACCAACCGGGACAGGAGTTAACTATGGCTACACCTTC. Full variable domain (missing parts from reference TRBV18 and TRBJ1-2): NAGVMQNPRHLVRRRGQEARLRCSPMKGHSHVYWYRQLPEEGLKFMVYLQKENIIDESGMPKERFSAEFPKEGPSILRIQQVVRGDSAAYFCASSPTGTGVNYGYTFGSGTRLTVV.

Only a few counts were recorded for this clonotype. The V call is TRBV7-2, the J call TRBJ2-5; the D gene is possibly TRBD1 (5 bases). V was shortened by 2 bases and J by 0 bases, with 7 bases between the two germline ends. CDR1 and CDR2 (germline): SGHTA, FQGNSA. The CDR3 spans 14 residues. CDR3 in DNA: TGTGCCAGCAGCTTAACCAGGGACCAAGAGACCCAGTACTTC. Its protein product is CASSLTRDQETQYF.

Only a few counts were recorded for this clonotype. J is TRBJ1-3 and V is TRBV20-1; D is uncertain. This CDR3 spans 13 amino acids. Trimming left V 2 bases short and J 1 base short, with 6 bases between. Germline V gives CDR1 DFQATT, CDR2 SNEGSKA (reference sequence). CDR3 bases: TGCAGTGCTAGATGGGGTTCTGGAAACACCATATATTTT. This sequence encodes CSARWGSGNTIYF.

The V and J genes are TRBV4-1 and TRBJ1-2, with 10 nucleotides matching TRBD1. CDR1 and CDR2 from the germline V gene are MGHRA and YSYEKL. V shed 0 bases and J 4 bases; nucleotides not matched to a gene: 2. The CDR3 has 15 amino acids. The CDR3 coding sequence is TGCGCCAGCAGCCAAGAGACAGGGGGCAGCTATGGCTACACCTTC. Encoded protein: CASSQETGGSYGYTF.

This clonotype has just one count. The chain employs TRBV24-1 and TRBJ2-1; TRBD2 matches at 7 bases. This CDR3 spans 11 amino acids. Per germline, CDR1 KGHDR and CDR2 SFDVKD. The V gene end was trimmed by 9 bases and the J gene end by 7 bases; junction bases not matched to a gene: 2. The CDR3 loop reads CATGRGNEQFF. CDR3 DNA: TGTGCCACCGGGCGGGGGAATGAGCAGTTCTTC.

The table lists this clonotype with a count of one. This sequence joins TRBV9 and TRBJ2-5; TRBD1 is a possible D gene (6 bases). The CDR3 has 16 amino acids. V shed 4 bases and J shed 5 bases, with 21 bases lying between them. Germline V CDR1 and CDR2: SGDLS, YYNGEE. The CDR3 protein is CASSSQTGDTGETQYF. The DNA for the CDR3 is TGTGCCAGCAGCTCACAGACAGGCGATACGGGGGAGACCCAGTACTTC.

The chain is built from TRBV24-1 and TRBJ2-1, with D perhaps being TRBD1 or TRBD2 (5 bases each). Per the germline V gene, CDR1 is KGHDR and CDR2 is SFDVKD. V lost 4 bases, J lost 9 bases, and 18 bases lay in between. The CDR3 extends over 15 amino acids. CDR3 in amino acids: CATSDPGLGPGEQFF. The CDR3 DNA follows: TGTGCCACCAGTGACCCCGGACTGGGACCCGGTGAGCAGTTCTTC.

The chain is built from TRBV4-1 and TRBJ2-1, with unresolved D. Trimming took 3 bases from V and 6 from J, leaving 12 bases between them. This CDR3 has 14 residues. Germline CDR1 reads MGHRA; CDR2 reads YSYEKL. In DNA form, the CDR3 reads TGCGCCAGCAGCCACGGTCCAATCGCCAATGAGCAGTTCTTC. Its translation: CASSHGPIANEQFF.

CDR3 residues: CASSFGGMNTEAFF. DNA for the CDR3: TGTGCCAGCAGCTTCGGGGGCATGAACACTGAAGCTTTCTTT. V and J are TRBV11-2 and TRBJ1-1, with a weak D call TRBD1 (6 bases). The germline CDR1 and CDR2 sequences are SGHAT and FQNNGV. V lost 3 bases and J 0 bases, leaving 8 bases between the germline ends. This CDR3 has 14 residues.

The chain uses TRBV6-5 and TRBJ2-7, with TRBD1 matching 7 bases. Trimming removed 6 bases from V and 6 bases from J; junction bases left unmatched: 8. Germline V gene sequence: CDR1 MNHEY, CDR2 SVGAGI. The CDR3 sequence is 13 residues long. CDR3 in amino acids: CASSRGQTREQYF. In nucleotides, the CDR3 is TGTGCCAGCAGCCGGGGACAGACCCGCGAGCAGTACTTC.

The CDR3 loop is CSARASAAGLYDTQYF. CDR3 in DNA: TGCAGTGCTAGAGCATCGGCCGCAGGGTTGTACGATACGCAGTATTTT. The chain links TRBV20-1 to TRBJ2-3, with D perhaps TRBD1 (5 bases). The ends were cut back, 1 base at V and 6 bases at J, with 20 bases in the middle. Germline V lookup: CDR1 DFQATT, CDR2 SNEGSKA (reference sequence). The CDR3 loop spans 16 amino acids.

The chain combines TRBV6-1 with TRBJ1-5; unclear D gene. Germline assignment: CDR1 MNHNS and CDR2 SASEGT. This CDR3 region has 15 residues. Trimming left V 2 bases short and J 0 bases short, with 8 bases between. CDR3 loop: CASSELPHSNQPQHF. The CDR3 DNA follows: TGTGCCAGCAGTGAACTACCCCATAGCAATCAGCCCCAGCATTTT.

This clonotype has only a few counts. The chain employs TRBV9 and TRBJ1-1, with D maybe TRBD1 (6 bases). The V end lost 1 base, the J end lost 8 bases, and 9 bases lay between the germline ends. The CDR3 covers 12 residues. Per germline, CDR1 SGDLS and CDR2 YYNGEE. CDR3 sequence: CASSVSGGEAFF. DNA for the CDR3: TGTGCCAGCAGCGTATCGGGGGGCGAAGCTTTCTTT.

In this sample, this clonotype turned up a few times. V gene TRBV20-1 combines with J gene TRBJ2-7, with D hard to call. Germline CDR1 DFQATT, CDR2 SNEGSKA (reference sequence). Trimming shortened V by 1 base and J by 7 bases, and 11 bases separated the two germline ends. This CDR3 contains 12 residues. CDR3 nucleotide sequence: TGCAGTGCTAGAGGGAGCTGGGGTGAGCAGTACGTC. The encoded protein is CSARGSWGEQYV.

The chain recombines TRBV6-6 with TRBJ2-1; 7 bases fit TRBD1. CDR3 size: 16 residues. V was pared by 6 bases and J by 0 bases, with 8 bases of the junction left unmatched. In germline, CDR1 is MNHNY, CDR2 SVGAGI (reference sequence). This CDR3 reads CASSPFDRASYNEQFF. The DNA for the CDR3 is TGTGCCAGCAGCCCCTTTGACAGGGCCTCCTACAATGAGCAGTTCTTC.

The chain recombines TRBV12-3 or TRBV12-4 with TRBJ1-2, with D possibly TRBD1 on 6 matching bases. V dropped 4 bases and J dropped 1 base, with 10 bases sitting between them. CDR3 size: 14 residues. The CDR3 nucleotides are TGTGCCAGCAGTTCCCGAGGGGGTAACTATGGCTACACCTTC. Protein product: CASSSRGGNYGYTF.

The sample holds a few counts of this clonotype. The genes are TRBV11-2 and TRBJ2-7, with D unresolved. The CDR3 length is 13 residues. CDR1 and CDR2 (germline): SGHAT, FQNNGV. V was trimmed by 1 base and J by 3 bases, leaving 7 bases between them. The CDR3 sequence: CASSLAMFYEQYV. CDR3 DNA: TGTGCCAGCAGCTTAGCGATGTTCTACGAGCAGTACGTC.

The chain links TRBV5-5 to TRBJ2-5; the match to TRBD2 covers 7 bases. The CDR3 has 12 amino acids. CDR1 is SGHKS and CDR2 is YYEKEE in the germline V gene (reference sequence). J was trimmed by 7 bases and V by 4 bases; bases with no gene match: 4. The CDR3 nucleotides are TGTGCCAGCAGCACCCGCGGGGGGACCCAGTACTTC. It yields the protein CASSTRGGTQYF. Together with reference TRBV5-5 and TRBJ2-5, the CDR3 gives the full variable domain: DAGVTQSPTHLIKTRGQQVTLRCSPISGHKSVSWYQQVLGQGPQFIFQYYEKEERGRGNFPDRFSARQFPNYSSELNVNALLLGDSALYLCASSTRGGTQYFGPGTRLLVL.

This clonotype was picked up a small number of times. CDR3: CASSSGSNNEQFF. The CDR3 DNA sequence: TGTGCCAGCAGCTCCGGTTCAAACAATGAGCAGTTCTTC. The genes are TRBV7-3 and TRBJ2-1; unclear D gene. V was clipped by 4 bases and J by 5 bases, with 9 bases between them. The CDR3 is 13 amino acids. Germline assignment: CDR1 SGHTA and CDR2 FQGTGA.

The chain has TRBV2 and TRBJ2-7, with D unclear. The length of the CDR3 is 14 residues. Germline V gene lookup returns CDR1 SNHLY and CDR2 FYNNEI. Trimming removed 3 bases from V and 2 bases from J, with 11 bases in between. The CDR3 loop reads CASSDRRAPYEQYV. In DNA, the CDR3 is TGTGCCAGCAGTGATCGGAGAGCGCCCTACGAGCAGTACGTC.

This sequence joins TRBV9 and TRBJ1-5; 9 bases line up with TRBD1. This CDR3 has 13 amino acids. Germline V CDR1 and CDR2: SGDLS, YYNGEE. Trimming cost V 3 bases and J 7 bases; bases outside gene matches: 2. CDR3 in amino acids: CASSGTGDQPQHF. CDR3 bases: TGTGCCAGCAGCGGGACAGGGGACCAGCCCCAGCATTTT.

This clonotype was seen a handful of times. V gene TRBV11-2 combines with J gene TRBJ2-5; TRBD2 matches 7 bases. Germline CDR1 and CDR2: SGHAT and FQNNGV. V shed 5 bases, J shed 3 bases, and the junction held 3 bases outside the gene matches. This CDR3 is built from 13 residues. CDR3 sequence reads: CASSRTSEETQYF. Here the CDR3 DNA reads TGTGCCAGCAGCCGGACTAGTGAAGAGACCCAGTACTTC.

The chain has TRBV6-6 and TRBJ1-1; 8 bases agree with TRBD1. The CDR3 consists of 14 residues. The J segment lost 1 base and the V segment lost 2 bases, leaving 0 bases of the junction unmatched. The V gene's germline CDR1 is MNHNY and CDR2 SVGAGI (reference sequence). Written as DNA, the CDR3 is TGTGCCAGCAGTTACCAGGGGGCGAACACTGAAGCTTTCTTT. This gives the protein CASSYQGANTEAFF.

This clonotype was recorded a few times. The V and J genes are TRBV4-2 and TRBJ2-2, with 10 bases lining up with TRBD1. The CDR3 length is 16 residues. V gave up 4 bases and J gave up 8 bases; unmatched junction bases: 10. Germline V lookup: CDR1 LGHNA, CDR2 YNFKEQ. The DNA of the CDR3 is TGTGCCAGCAGCCTTTCGGGACAGGGGACGTCGGGGGAGCTGTTTTTT. It translates to CASSLSGQGTSGELFF.

The chain carries TRBV4-2 and TRBJ1-1; D gene ambiguous. This CDR3 has 14 amino acids. V was trimmed by 4 bases and J by 6 bases, leaving 15 bases between them. Germline CDR1 LGHNA, CDR2 YNFKEQ. The CDR3 loop reads CASSPQADRAEAFF. The CDR3 DNA reads TGTGCCAGCAGCCCCCAAGCAGACCGCGCTGAAGCTTTCTTT.

This clonotype was seen ten or more times. This chain joins TRBV19 and TRBJ2-7; the D gene could be TRBD1 or TRBD2 (6 bases each). V lost 3 bases and J lost 5, with 17 bases in between. Looked up from germline, CDR1 is LNHDA and CDR2 is SQIVND (reference sequence). The CDR3 consists of 15 residues. In DNA form, the CDR3 reads TGTGCCAGTAGTATCGGTTGGGGGGCGAGCCACGAGCAGTACTTC. It yields the protein CASSIGWGASHEQYF.

V usage is TRBV20-1 and J usage is TRBJ1-5, with D possibly matching TRBD1 (5 bases). This CDR3 contains 15 residues. Looked up from germline, CDR1 is DFQATT and CDR2 is SNEGSKA (reference sequence). Trimming cost V 0 bases and J 4 bases, with 13 bases left between them. CDR3 nucleotide sequence: TGCAGTGCTAGAGATCTAGGGGAACGGAATCAGCCCCAGCATTTT. Its translation is CSARDLGERNQPQHF.

This clonotype has only a few counts. The chain uses TRBV7-9 and TRBJ1-1; no firm D call. V lost 6 bases and J 0 bases, leaving 17 bases between the germline ends. The CDR3 runs to 16 residues. Germline V CDR1 and CDR2: SEHNR, FQNEAQ (reference sequence). This chain's CDR3 is CASRQLRALMNTEAFF. The CDR3 coding sequence is TGTGCCAGCAGACAACTGCGGGCCCTAATGAACACTGAAGCTTTCTTT.